This TCR beta chain is from a study of tumor and adjacent non-tumor tissue in lung cancer. For the study at large: Samples averaged about 4.2 million productive TCRbeta reads each. Study-level points and caveats: Normal lung showed higher cumulative top 100 clone frequency than tumor. Tumor tissue had significantly higher TCR diversity than normal lung.

This sample's RNA came from whole unsorted tissue. Three rounds of nested PCR, following a modified ARM-PCR protocol, produced the TCRbeta library. MiXCR, run by TCRdb on the multiplex PCR reads, gives a single entry per CDR3 protein. The sample lists over 60,000 distinct CDR3 sequences, around 80% occurring once. Germline V gene data show CDR1 as SGHAT and CDR2 as FQDESV (reference sequence). The CDR3 is 14 amino acids. Points on this clonotype: The antigen is unknown. Germline is not matched at one junction end, which may reflect a read error.

The chain carries TRBV11-1 and TRBJ2-5; D gene ambiguous. The source material was lung tumor tissue. The source of this sequence is a woman aged 45-65 years with non-small cell lung cancer. Here the CDR3 DNA reads TGTTCCAGCAGCTTTTATAAGGGCCAAGAGACCCAGTATTTC. Translating gives CSSSFYKGQETQYF.